This TCR beta chain was profiled in a study of graft-versus-host responses after intestinal transplantation. General study findings and limits: Recipient bone marrow held GvH clones, some seen earlier in ileum or blood.

To note about this clone: The antigen is unknown.

The table came from immunoSEQ multiplex PCR; TCRdb's copy has only in-frame clones and leaves some out. The sample gives about 29,000 clones, 85% to 95% of which show up once; just over 0.7% is in the top ten. The CDR3 totals 16 residues. Trimming stripped 5 bases from V and 1 base from J, with 17 bases between. The germline V gene has CDR1 MDHEN and CDR2 SYDVKM. Sample: PBMCs, taken around 70 days after intestinal transplant. The TCR sequence derives from a human patient who received an intestinal transplant, so some T cells may come from the graft donor. The V gene is TRBV28, the J gene TRBJ1-2; D may be TRBD1 (5 bases). The CDR3 nucleotides are TGTGCCAGCAGTGGCGCCCTGGACACTTTTAACTATGGCTACACCTTC. The encoded protein is CASSGALDTFNYGYTF.